This TCR beta chain was captured by sequencing in a study of T cells of healthy individuals (dated by TCRdb to 2016 to 2018). Inclusive of the bounding cysteine and phenylalanine, the CDR3 is 13 residues long. Solely the CDR3 DNA is kept, with 39 bases framed from the first base. According to the germline V gene, CDR1 reads SQVTM and CDR2 reads ANQGSEA. For this chain, trimming is 3 bases at the V end and 5 bases at the J end, and the number of junction bases without a gene match is 6. Receptors were amplified or captured by 5' RACE. Data came from an Illumina MiSeq. TCRdb trimmed the raw reads at Q25, called clones with MiXCR and kept productive beta chains. Rows with one shared CDR3 protein collapse into an entry with the most common genes and DNA. The sample table shows around 100,000 distinct CDR3 sequences, and 17% are seen once. Clones ranked in the top ten supply about 6.2% of the sample. Of note for this clonotype: Its antigen specificity is not known. Base qualities are not at hand, and no much larger clone is one base apart.

This TCR was sampled from a human donor in good health. The chain is made from TRBV29-1 and TRBJ1-1; TRBD1 matches 7 bases in the middle. The sequence in DNA is TGCAGCGTTGAGGTAGGCAGGGGGACTGAAGCTTTCTTT. It encodes CSVEVGRGTEAFF.